The 23 T cell receptor beta chains listed next were all sequenced from one sample in a study of blood T cell repertoires in COVID-19. The repertoire was sequenced with immunoSEQ multiplex PCR; TCRdb's copy has only in-frame clones and lacks some. The sample carries more than 90,000 clones, 91% recorded once. Sequencing was carried out using peripheral blood. These receptors originate from a man in his forties or fifties with acute or convalescent COVID-19.

V is TRBV5-1 and J is TRBJ1-1, with a tentative D call TRBD1 (5 bases). The CDR3 is made up of 14 amino acids. Trimming shortened V by 3 bases and J by 1 base, and 10 bases separated the two germline ends. Germline lookup yields CDR1 SGHRS and CDR2 YFSETQ. The CDR3 is CASSSAGGNTEAFF. CDR3 nucleotide sequence: TGCGCCAGCAGCTCCGCCGGGGGGAACACTGAAGCTTTCTTT.

This chain links TRBV19 with TRBJ1-2; D is perhaps TRBD1 (5 bases). Germline V gene data show CDR1 as LNHDA and CDR2 as SQIVND (reference sequence). This CDR3 has 14 residues. Trimming took off 5 bases at V and 6 bases at J, with 16 bases between the two ends. CDR3: CASSPGTFGDGYTF. The CDR3 coding sequence is TGTGCCAGTAGTCCTGGGACTTTCGGGGATGGCTACACCTTC.

The V gene is TRBV2, the J gene TRBJ1-2; 9 nucleotides align to TRBD1. This CDR3 comprises 11 residues. The ends lost 11 bases at V and 11 bases at J; junction bases unmatched: 9. Per the germline V gene, CDR1 is SNHLY and CDR2 is FYNNEI. The CDR3, as DNA: TGTGCCGCCGGGACAGGGATAGGGTACACCTTC. It codes for CAAGTGIGYTF.

The rearrangement uses TRBV7-2 and TRBJ2-1; tentative D call: TRBD1 (5 bases). Per germline, CDR1 SGHTA and CDR2 FQGNSA. This CDR3 has 12 residues. V lost 1 base to trimming and J lost 10 bases, with 8 bases between them. CDR3 in DNA: TGTGCCAGCAGCTTAGGTCCAGGGGAGCAGTTCTTC. This gives the protein CASSLGPGEQFF. The complete variable domain, with remaining parts taken from reference TRBV7-2 and TRBJ2-1, reads GAGVSQSPSNKVTEKGKDVELRCDPISGHTALYWYRQSLGQGLEFLIYFQGNSAPDKSGLPSDRFSAERTGGSVSTLTIQRTQQEDSAVYLCASSLGPGEQFFGPGTRLTVL.

The gene calls are TRBV15 and TRBJ2-3; 10 bases agree with TRBD2. V was pared by 5 bases and J by 9 bases, with 23 bases of the junction left unmatched. Germline V CDR1 and CDR2: LNHNV, YYDKDF (reference sequence). This CDR3 contains 19 residues. Written as DNA, the CDR3 is TGTGCCACCAGCCGGTTAGCGGGGGGCCTACAAACCTCCGGACGAACGCAGTATTTT. Protein sequence: CATSRLAGGLQTSGRTQYF.

V usage is TRBV3-1 (or the pseudogene TRBV3-2) and J usage is TRBJ2-1, with 8 bases lining up with TRBD2. This CDR3 is 13 amino acids long. With V trimmed by 4 bases and J by 6 bases, 2 bases remained unmatched. Germline CDR1 is LGHDT and CDR2 is YNNKEL (reference sequence). The CDR3 coding sequence is TGTGCCAGCAGCCCCGGGAGGGGCAATGAGCAGTTCTTC. Translated, it gives CASSPGRGNEQFF.

This chain uses TRBV19 with TRBJ1-6, with unresolved D. Germline CDR1 and CDR2: LNHDA and SQIVND (reference sequence). The CDR3 contains 14 residues. V shed 3 bases and J shed 10 bases, with 13 bases lying between them. The CDR3 spells CASSMLGLESPLHF. Written as DNA, the CDR3 is TGTGCCAGTAGTATGCTGGGCCTTGAATCACCCCTCCACTTT.

In this sample, this clone turned up once. The chain carries TRBV7-8 and TRBJ1-6; 7 nucleotides align to TRBD1. Per the germline V gene, CDR1 is SGHVS and CDR2 is FQNEAQ. J gave up 5 bases and V 1 base, and 2 bases lay outside the gene matches. The CDR3 covers 15 residues. CDR3 in amino acids: CASSLGTGDNSPLHF. DNA for the CDR3: TGTGCCAGCAGCTTAGGGACAGGTGATAATTCACCCCTCCACTTT.

Written as DNA, the CDR3 is TGTGCCAGCAGCTTAGCGGGTCGGGCCTACGAGCAGTACTTC. The encoded protein is CASSLAGRAYEQYF. This rearrangement joins TRBV7-6 to TRBJ2-7, with no clear D. Germline values: CDR1 SGHVS, CDR2 FNYEAQ. The CDR3 consists of 14 residues. Trimming shortened V by 0 bases and J by 2 bases, and 8 bases separated the two germline ends.

The rearrangement links TRBV6-4 to TRBJ1-1; the D gene is possibly TRBD1 (6 bases). V lost 8 bases and J 1 base, leaving 11 bases between the germline ends. Per the germline V gene, CDR1 is MRHNA and CDR2 is SNTAGT. CDR3 length: 13 residues. CDR3 region: CASVQGANTEAFF. For the CDR3, the DNA is TGTGCCAGCGTACAGGGTGCGAACACTGAAGCTTTCTTT.

This chain links TRBV11-2 with TRBJ1-4; a weak D match, TRBD1 (5 bases). V dropped 6 bases and J dropped 5 bases, with 16 bases sitting between them. CDR3 length: 15 residues. Per germline, CDR1 SGHAT and CDR2 FQNNGV. The CDR3 reads CASRRGGGLNEKLFF. The CDR3 nucleotides are TGTGCCAGCAGACGGGGGGGTGGGTTGAATGAAAAACTGTTTTTT.

The chain couples TRBV19 to TRBJ2-3; D might be TRBD2 (5 bases). The germline gives CDR1 LNHDA, CDR2 SQIVND (reference sequence). The CDR3 extends over 13 amino acids. Trimming cost V 10 bases and J 3 bases, with 14 bases left between them. As DNA, the CDR3 is TGTGCCACCGCGACGGGGATGACAGATACGCAGTATTTT. Translation gives CATATGMTDTQYF.

The rearrangement links TRBV5-1 to TRBJ1-1; maybe TRBD1 (6 bases). There are 16 residues in the CDR3. Germline lookup yields CDR1 SGHRS and CDR2 YFSETQ. V lost 5 bases and J lost 1, with 18 bases in between. CDR3 residues: CASRFGTQIKNTEAFF. The DNA for the CDR3 is TGCGCCAGCAGATTCGGGACACAGATTAAGAACACTGAAGCTTTCTTT.

The genes are TRBV9 and TRBJ1-3; weak D call: TRBD1 (5 bases). This CDR3 has 18 residues. CDR1 SGDLS and CDR2 YYNGEE come from the germline V gene. Trimming shortened V by 0 bases and J by 0 bases, and 16 bases separated the two germline ends. CDR3 coding DNA: TGTGCCAGCAGCGTAGGAGGGGCTCGGGGGTACTCTGGAAACACCATATATTTT. It translates to CASSVGGARGYSGNTIYF.

This clone was observed at least ten times. The rearrangement uses TRBV14 and TRBJ2-1; D remains ambiguous. Germline V gene lookup returns CDR1 SGHDN and CDR2 FVKESK. V was clipped by 0 bases and J by 9 bases, with 6 bases between them. This CDR3 comprises 12 residues. DNA for the CDR3: TGTGCCAGCAGCCAAGATCGGGTTGAGCAGTTCTTC. This codes for CASSQDRVEQFF.

The chain combines TRBV24-1 with TRBJ2-1; D perhaps matches TRBD2 (5 bases). There are 17 residues in the CDR3. CDR1 KGHDR and CDR2 SFDVKD come from the germline V gene. V shed 4 bases and J shed 0 bases, with 15 bases lying between them. The CDR3 loop is CATSDPRAGSSYNEQFF. The CDR3 region has the DNA TGTGCCACCAGTGACCCTCGGGCGGGTAGCTCCTACAATGAGCAGTTCTTC.

V usage is TRBV10-1 and J usage is TRBJ2-3; 8 bases align to TRBD2. The V and J ends lost 0 bases and 4 bases, in that order; junction bases with no gene match: 6. This CDR3 spans 16 amino acids. CDR1 and CDR2 (germline): WNHNN, SYGVQD (reference sequence). The CDR3 DNA follows: TGCGCCAGCAGTGAGTCTTCGGGGGGGGCTGCAGATACGCAGTATTTT. Translated, it gives CASSESSGGAADTQYF.

The chain uses TRBV7-2 and TRBJ1-5, with D tentatively TRBD1 (6 bases). CDR1 SGHTA and CDR2 FQGNSA come from the germline V gene. Trimming pared 4 bases from V and 0 bases from J, leaving 10 bases between. CDR3 length equals 15 residues. The CDR3 bases are TGTGCCAGCAGCTCCCAGGGGAATAGCAATCAGCCCCAGCATTTT. Translated, it gives CASSSQGNSNQPQHF.

The J gene is TRBJ1-2, the V gene TRBV7-8; 7 bases fit TRBD1. The junction had 6 bases not matched to a gene; V was cut back by 5 bases and J by 0 bases. Germline V gene data show CDR1 as SGHVS and CDR2 as FQNEAQ. CDR3 length equals 15 residues. The CDR3 protein is CASSPQTGSNYGYTF. DNA for the CDR3: TGTGCCAGCAGCCCCCAGACAGGGTCTAACTATGGCTACACCTTC.

This clone has a single count. The CDR3 protein is CASSPGTSGGTDTGELFF. CDR3 nucleotide sequence: TGCGCCAGCAGCCCAGGGACTAGCGGGGGGACGGACACCGGGGAGCTGTTTTTT. The chain couples TRBV5-1 to TRBJ2-2; 15 bases map to TRBD2. The junction had 7 bases not matched to a gene; V was cut back by 4 bases and J by 3 bases. The germline V gene has CDR1 SGHRS and CDR2 YFSETQ. This CDR3 region has 18 residues.

This clone has only one observation. The chain recombines TRBV10-1 with TRBJ2-1; 8 bases match TRBD1. The V gene's germline CDR1 is WNHNN and CDR2 SYGVQD (reference sequence). The CDR3 length is 15 residues. The V segment lost 3 bases and the J segment 7 bases; nucleotides outside the gene matches: 8. The CDR3 region is CASSERTGLSNEQFF. The DNA of the CDR3 is TGCGCCAGCAGTGAACGGACAGGGTTGAGTAATGAGCAGTTCTTC.

This clone was seen ten or more times. The V and J genes are TRBV18 and TRBJ2-7; D perhaps matches TRBD1 (6 bases). Trimming removed 1 base at V and 2 bases at J, with 15 bases between. The CDR3 contains 16 residues. The germline CDR1 and CDR2 sequences are KGHSH and LQKENI. The CDR3 DNA reads as TGTGCCAGCTCACCACGAGGGGGTACGCCCCCCTACGAGCAGTACTTC. Its protein is CASSPRGGTPPYEQYF.

The rearrangement joins TRBV11-3 to TRBJ2-7; 11 nucleotides match TRBD1. Germline CDR1 is SGHNT and CDR2 is YENEEA. The CDR3 is 15 residues long. The ends lost 5 bases at V and 0 bases at J; junction bases unmatched: 3. DNA for the CDR3: TGTGCCAGCAGCGTCGGACAGGGGGCCTCCTACGAGCAGTACTTC. It is translated as CASSVGQGASYEQYF.